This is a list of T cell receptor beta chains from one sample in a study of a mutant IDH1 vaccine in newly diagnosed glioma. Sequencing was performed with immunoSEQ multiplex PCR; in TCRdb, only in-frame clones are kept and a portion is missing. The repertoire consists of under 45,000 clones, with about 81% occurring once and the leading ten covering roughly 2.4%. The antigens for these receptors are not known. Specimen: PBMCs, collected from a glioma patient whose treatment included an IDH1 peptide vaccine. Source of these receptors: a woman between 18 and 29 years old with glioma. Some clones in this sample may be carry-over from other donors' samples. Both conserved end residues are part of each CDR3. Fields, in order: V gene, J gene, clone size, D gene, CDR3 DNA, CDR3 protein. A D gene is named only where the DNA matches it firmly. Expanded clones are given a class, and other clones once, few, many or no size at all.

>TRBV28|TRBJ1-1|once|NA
TGTGCCAGCAGTTTCTCCGGTGAAGCTTTCTTT
CASSFSGEAFF
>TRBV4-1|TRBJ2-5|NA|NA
TGCGCCAGCAGCCAAGATTCCGGGGGAGTGGAGACCCAGTACTTC
CASSQDSGGVETQYF
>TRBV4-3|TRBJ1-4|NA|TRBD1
TGCGCCAGCAGCCAAGCCTGGACAGGGGAAAATGAAAAACTGTTTTTT
CASSQAWTGENEKLFF
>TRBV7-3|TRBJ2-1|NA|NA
TGTGCCAGCAGCCCGCGTTTCCCCAGCTCCTACAATGAGCAGTTCTTC
CASSPRFPSSYNEQFF
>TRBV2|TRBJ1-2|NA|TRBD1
TGTGCCAGCAGTGAAGCGAGGACAGGGGATGGCTACACCTTC
CASSEARTGDGYTF
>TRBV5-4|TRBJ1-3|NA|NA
TGTGCCAGCAGCCCGCCCCCCGGGACGGTCTCTGGAAACACCATATATTTT
CASSPPPGTVSGNTIYF
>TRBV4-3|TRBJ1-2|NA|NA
TGCGCCAGCAGCCAAGACGTAGAGGATAACTATGGCTACACCTTC
CASSQDVEDNYGYTF
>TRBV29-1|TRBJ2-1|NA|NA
TGCAGCGTTGTGTTGTGGGAATCGGTACGTTCGGGTAATGAGCAGTTCTTC
CSVVLWESVRSGNEQFF
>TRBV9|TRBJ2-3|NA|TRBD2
TGTGCCAGCAGCGGGGGACTAGCGACGTTCACAGATACGCAGTATTTT
CASSGGLATFTDTQYF
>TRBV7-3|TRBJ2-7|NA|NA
TGTGCCAGCAGCTTAGTCCCAGCGGGCGAGCAGTACTTC
CASSLVPAGEQYF
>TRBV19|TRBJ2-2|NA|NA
TGTGCCAGTAGTAACAGACCAACCGGGGAGCTGTTTTTT
CASSNRPTGELFF
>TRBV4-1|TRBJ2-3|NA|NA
TGCGCCAGCAGCCAAGACATTTTTACTAGCACAGATACGCAGTATTTT
CASSQDIFTSTDTQYF